This T cell receptor beta chain comes out of a study of tumour-infiltrating T cells in Burkitt lymphoma. Overall study context: Patients covered every epidemiological subtype of Burkitt lymphoma. Study results and caveats: Several public clonotypes were shared across many Burkitt lymphoma patients.

The protocol was immunoSEQ multiplex PCR, while the TCRdb copy is restricted to in-frame clones and leaves out a portion. This table has about 430 clones, about a sixth appearing once. This clone occurred a few times. Its antigen is not known. The CDR3 is made up of 17 amino acids. Trimming cost V 0 bases and J 6 bases, with 20 bases left between them. Looked up from germline, CDR1 is SGHDN and CDR2 is FVKESK. The clonotype originates from a human donor with Burkitt lymphoma. Sequencing was performed on tumor tissue. V usage is TRBV14 and J usage is TRBJ1-2; D possibly corresponds to TRBD1 (5 bases). CDR3 nucleotides: TGTGCCAGCAGCCAAGACAAGGCAGGGAGAACGGGGCATGGCTACACCTTC. It encodes CASSQDKAGRTGHGYTF.